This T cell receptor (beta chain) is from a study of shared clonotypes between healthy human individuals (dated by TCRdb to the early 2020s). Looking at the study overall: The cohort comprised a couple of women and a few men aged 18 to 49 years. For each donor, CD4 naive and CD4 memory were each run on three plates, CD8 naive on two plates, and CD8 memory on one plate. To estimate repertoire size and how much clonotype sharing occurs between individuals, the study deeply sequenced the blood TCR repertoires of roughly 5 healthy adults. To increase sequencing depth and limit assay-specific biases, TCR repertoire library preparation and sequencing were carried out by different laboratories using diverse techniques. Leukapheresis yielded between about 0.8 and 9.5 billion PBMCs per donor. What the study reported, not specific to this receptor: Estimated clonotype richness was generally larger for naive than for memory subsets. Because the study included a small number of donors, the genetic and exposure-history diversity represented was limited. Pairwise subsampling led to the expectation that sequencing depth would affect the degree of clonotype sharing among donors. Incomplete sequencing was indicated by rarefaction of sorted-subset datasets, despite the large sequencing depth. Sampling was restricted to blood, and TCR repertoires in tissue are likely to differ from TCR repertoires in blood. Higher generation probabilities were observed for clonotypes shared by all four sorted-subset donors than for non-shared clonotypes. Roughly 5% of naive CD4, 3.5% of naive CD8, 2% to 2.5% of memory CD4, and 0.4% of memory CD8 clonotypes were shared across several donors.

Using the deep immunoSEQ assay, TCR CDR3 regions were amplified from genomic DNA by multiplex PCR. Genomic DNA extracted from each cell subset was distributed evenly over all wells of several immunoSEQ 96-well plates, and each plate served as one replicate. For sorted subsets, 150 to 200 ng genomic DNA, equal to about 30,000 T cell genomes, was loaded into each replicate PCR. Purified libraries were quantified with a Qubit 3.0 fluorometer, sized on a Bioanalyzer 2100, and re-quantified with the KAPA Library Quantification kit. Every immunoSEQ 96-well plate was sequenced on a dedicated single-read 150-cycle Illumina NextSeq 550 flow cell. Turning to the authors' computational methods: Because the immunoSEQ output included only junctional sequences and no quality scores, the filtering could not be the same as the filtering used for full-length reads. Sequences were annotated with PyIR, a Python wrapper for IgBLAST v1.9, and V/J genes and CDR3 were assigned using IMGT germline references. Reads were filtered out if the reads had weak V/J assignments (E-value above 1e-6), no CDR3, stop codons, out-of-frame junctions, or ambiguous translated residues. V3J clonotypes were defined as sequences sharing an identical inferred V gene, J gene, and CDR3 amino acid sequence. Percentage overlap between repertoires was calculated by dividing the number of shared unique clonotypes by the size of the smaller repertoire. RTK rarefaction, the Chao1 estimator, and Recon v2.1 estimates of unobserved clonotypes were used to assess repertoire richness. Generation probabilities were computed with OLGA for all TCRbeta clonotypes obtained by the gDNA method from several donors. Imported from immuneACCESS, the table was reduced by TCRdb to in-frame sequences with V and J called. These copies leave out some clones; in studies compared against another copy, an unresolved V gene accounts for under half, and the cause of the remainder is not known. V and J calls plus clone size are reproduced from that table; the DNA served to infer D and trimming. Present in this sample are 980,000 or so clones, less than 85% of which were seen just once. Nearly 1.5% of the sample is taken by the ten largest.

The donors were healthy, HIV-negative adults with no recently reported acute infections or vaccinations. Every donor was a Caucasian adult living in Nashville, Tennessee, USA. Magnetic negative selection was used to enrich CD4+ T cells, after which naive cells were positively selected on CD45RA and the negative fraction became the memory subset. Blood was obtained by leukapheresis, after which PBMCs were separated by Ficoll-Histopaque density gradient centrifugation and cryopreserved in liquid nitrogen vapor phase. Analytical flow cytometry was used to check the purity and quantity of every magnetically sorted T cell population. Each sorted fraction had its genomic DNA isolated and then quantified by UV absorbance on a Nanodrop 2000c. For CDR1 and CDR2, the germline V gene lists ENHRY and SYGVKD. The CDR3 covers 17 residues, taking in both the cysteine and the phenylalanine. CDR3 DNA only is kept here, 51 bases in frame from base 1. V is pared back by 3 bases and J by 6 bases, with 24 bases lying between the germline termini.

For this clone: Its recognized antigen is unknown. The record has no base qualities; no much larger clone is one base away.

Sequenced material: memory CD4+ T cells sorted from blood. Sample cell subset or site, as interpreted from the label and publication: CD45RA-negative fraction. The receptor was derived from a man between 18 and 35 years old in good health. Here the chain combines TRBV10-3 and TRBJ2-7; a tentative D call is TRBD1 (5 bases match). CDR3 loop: CAISDPRQRTNSREQYF. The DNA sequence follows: TGTGCCATCAGTGATCCCCGACAGCGAACTAACTCTCGCGAGCAGTACTTC.